This T cell receptor (beta chain) was captured in a study of OX40 agonist ivuxolimab in advanced cancers. Only in-frame clones appear in the TCRdb table, and some are missing; sequencing was by immunoSEQ multiplex PCR. Of 74,000 or so clones listed, approximately 88% are singletons. This clone was seen a single time. Antigen specificity is unknown. The CDR3 consists of 14 residues. Trimming cost V 4 bases and J 7 bases, with 13 bases left between them. Germline CDR1 MDHEN, CDR2 SYDVKM. Broader study findings: More expanded clones were found, on average, in CD8+ than in CD4+ T cells.

The sequence came from an adult with an advanced solid tumor such as melanoma, head and neck, liver or kidney cancer. The chain employs TRBV28 and TRBJ2-2, with D uncertain. The material sequenced was CD4+ or CD8+ T cells sorted from blood, taken in a trial of the OX40 agonist ivuxolimab. DNA of the CDR3: TGTGCCAGCAGTTCCGTACAGAGTGGCGGGGAGCTGTTTTTT. Its translation is CASSSVQSGGELFF.